The 28 T cell receptor beta chains presented below share a single source sample, sequenced in a study of T-cell memory formation after mild COVID-19. TCRdb re-analysed the 5' RACE reads in MiXCR, keeping a single row per CDR3 protein. This sample carries about 82,000 distinct CDR3 sequences, 9.5% to 15% of them seen once, and the ten largest clones take around two fifths. Input material: PBMCs or a T cell subset sorted from them (not recorded which). Receptor source: a man younger than 35 who had mild COVID-19 (a few samples of this study predate the infection). Cell type and time point are not known.

The chain uses TRBV20-1 and TRBJ2-4; TRBD2 might be the D (6 bases). Trimming shortened V by 2 bases and J by 1 base, and 9 bases separated the two germline ends. The germline V gene has CDR1 DFQATT and CDR2 SNEGSKA (reference sequence). The CDR3 is 14 amino acids. CDR3 amino acids: CSARSAGAKNIQYF. The CDR3 DNA sequence: TGCAGTGCTAGAAGTGCGGGGGCCAAAAACATTCAGTACTTC.

This clonotype has only a few counts. The genes are TRBV5-4 and TRBJ1-1; D call uncertain. Germline V CDR1 and CDR2: SGHNT, YYREEE (reference sequence). V dropped 0 bases and J dropped 6 bases, with 9 bases sitting between them. This CDR3 has 13 amino acids. CDR3: CASSLAIGSEAFF. The CDR3 nucleotides are TGTGCCAGCAGCTTGGCTATAGGGTCTGAAGCTTTCTTT.

This clonotype was observed a few times. V is TRBV9 and J is TRBJ1-2; TRBD1 matches at 8 bases. V gave up 4 bases and J gave up 14 bases; unmatched junction bases: 13. Germline-derived CDR1 and CDR2 are SGDLS and YYNGEE. The CDR3 extends over 13 amino acids. CDR3 in amino acids: CASSPGTGAAGTF. In DNA, the CDR3 is TGTGCCAGCAGCCCTGGGACAGGCGCCGCCGGGACCTTC.

The rearrangement joins TRBV12-3 or TRBV12-4 to TRBJ2-7, with 9 bases fitting TRBD1. The CDR3 contains 12 residues. The trim removed 8 bases at V and 2 bases at J, leaving 1 base unmatched. Here the CDR3 reads CASGDRAYEQYF. CDR3 DNA sequence: TGTGCCAGCGGGGACAGGGCCTACGAGCAGTACTTC.

The rearrangement links TRBV3-1 to TRBJ2-1, with TRBD1 identical over 8 bases. CDR3 length: 17 amino acids. CDR1 LGHDT and CDR2 YNNKEL come from the germline V gene (reference sequence). The V and J ends lost 0 bases and 2 bases, in that order; junction bases with no gene match: 6. CDR3 sequence reads: CASSQDGKQGAYNEQFF. The CDR3, as DNA: TGTGCCAGCAGCCAAGATGGGAAACAGGGGGCCTACAATGAGCAGTTCTTC.

This clonotype was observed a handful of times. The CDR3 coding sequence is TGCGCCAGCAGCCCCTCTCCCAGGGCGGGCTCCAACTCCTACGAGCAGTACTTC. Residues: CASSPSPRAGSNSYEQYF. The rearrangement links TRBV4-1 to TRBJ2-7; D assignment may be TRBD1 or TRBD2 (5 bases each). The germline V and J ends were trimmed by 4 bases and 0 bases, with 22 bases remaining between them. Germline V gene lookup returns CDR1 MGHRA and CDR2 YSYEKL. CDR3 length: 18 residues.

This sequence joins TRBV5-6 and TRBJ2-5; TRBD2 matches 7 bases. Germline-derived CDR1 and CDR2 are SGHDT and YYEEEE. Trimming cost V 1 base and J 0 bases; bases outside gene matches: 6. The CDR3 has 16 residues. In DNA form, the CDR3 reads TGTGCCAGCAGCTTGTCTAGCGGCATATACCAAGAGACCCAGTACTTC. It translates to CASSLSSGIYQETQYF.

V usage is TRBV7-9 and J usage is TRBJ2-3, with D possibly being TRBD2 (5 bases). V was cut by 5 bases and J by 7 bases, with 10 bases left in between. CDR3 length: 12 amino acids. Per germline, CDR1 SEHNR and CDR2 FQNEAQ (reference sequence). The CDR3 protein is CASSKDFNTQYF. The CDR3 nucleotides read TGTGCCAGCAGCAAGGACTTTAATACGCAGTATTTT. The full variable domain, its missing parts supplied by reference TRBV7-9 and TRBJ2-3, is DTGVSQNPRHKITKRGQNVTFRCDPISEHNRLYWYRQTLGQGPEFLTYFQNEAQLEKSRLLSDRFSAERPKGSFSTLEIQRTEQGDSAMYLCASSKDFNTQYFGPGTRLTVL.

In this sample, this clonotype turned up a few times. V and J are TRBV4-1 and TRBJ2-7; D is unclear. With 3 bases removed from V and 5 bases from J, the gap between germline ends came to 20 bases. There are 16 residues in the CDR3. Per the germline V gene, CDR1 is MGHRA and CDR2 is YSYEKL. CDR3 sequence (DNA): TGCGCCAGCAGCCAGGCGGACGGTTTGAGTGCGGACGAGCAGTACTTC. Translating gives CASSQADGLSADEQYF.

This clonotype was counted a few times. The chain links TRBV6-2 or TRBV6-3 to TRBJ2-7, with D perhaps matching TRBD2 (6 bases). The CDR3 contains 15 residues. V was pared by 7 bases and J by 6 bases, with 22 bases between. The germline V gene has CDR1 MNHEY and CDR2 SVGEGT. The DNA of the CDR3 is TGTGCCAGCACCGCGCCCGGGGGTAAATTTGGCGAGCAGTACTTC. This translates into CASTAPGGKFGEQYF.

This chain links TRBV12-3 or TRBV12-4 with TRBJ1-2; the D gene is possibly TRBD1 (5 bases). Trimming took 3 bases from V and 0 from J, leaving 11 bases between them. The CDR3 runs 15 residues. CDR3 amino acids: CASSFDRATNYGYTF. CDR3 sequence (DNA): TGTGCCAGCAGTTTTGACAGAGCCACTAACTATGGCTACACCTTC.

Ten or more counts support this clonotype. The genes are TRBV5-4 and TRBJ1-1, with D unclear. CDR1 and CDR2 (germline): SGHNT, YYREEE (reference sequence). The CDR3 has 11 residues. V lost 2 bases to trimming and J lost 7 bases, with 6 bases between them. The CDR3 nucleotides read TGTGCCAGCAGCTTTTTAAGTGAAGCTTTCTTT. Its protein is CASSFLSEAFF.

This clonotype was counted only a few times. This chain links TRBV5-1 with TRBJ1-2; a possible D gene is TRBD1 (5 bases). V was trimmed by 0 bases and J by 8 bases, leaving 14 bases between them. Germline V gene lookup returns CDR1 SGHRS and CDR2 YFSETQ. The CDR3 has 14 residues. DNA of the CDR3: TGCGCCAGCAGCTTGGAGGTGGGGCTGAGAGGCTACACCTTC. It is translated as CASSLEVGLRGYTF.

The chain employs TRBV11-2 and TRBJ2-3, with D possibly matching TRBD2 (7 bases). V was shortened by 1 base and J by 1 base, with 15 bases between the two germline ends. This CDR3 is built from 17 residues. The V gene's germline CDR1 is SGHAT and CDR2 FQNNGV. The DNA of the CDR3 is TGTGCCAGCAGCTTAGCCACGGGGGGACACCGCACAGATACGCAGTATTTT. This codes for CASSLATGGHRTDTQYF.

The table lists this clonotype with many counts. This chain uses TRBV6-2 or TRBV6-3 with TRBJ2-3; D is undetermined. Per the germline V gene, CDR1 is MNHEY and CDR2 is SVGEGT. The CDR3 contains 16 residues. V lost 4 bases to trimming and J lost 1 base, with 15 bases between them. The CDR3 loop is CASSSSVPRGTDTQYF. The CDR3 coding sequence is TGTGCCAGCAGTTCCTCTGTCCCCCGCGGCACAGATACGCAGTATTTT.

The chain joins TRBV4-3 to TRBJ2-7; no clear D. Germline V lookup: CDR1 LGHNA, CDR2 YSLEER. This CDR3 is built from 14 residues. V lost 3 bases and J lost 0, with 9 bases in between. CDR3 in DNA: TGCGCCAGCAGCCAGGCCAGAGGCTCCTACGAGCAGTACTTC. This sequence encodes CASSQARGSYEQYF.

The rearrangement uses TRBV7-9 and TRBJ1-2; D possibly corresponds to TRBD1 (5 bases). V was shortened by 7 bases and J by 2 bases, with 17 bases between the two germline ends. The CDR3 has 15 amino acids. Germline CDR1 SEHNR, CDR2 FQNEAQ (reference sequence). CDR3 residues: CASTPEVGGNYGYTF. Here the CDR3 DNA reads TGTGCCAGCACCCCCGAGGTGGGGGGAAACTATGGCTACACCTTC.

This clonotype was counted many times. The V call is TRBV7-6, the J call TRBJ2-3; the D gene could be TRBD1 or TRBD2 (5 bases each). V dropped 5 bases and J dropped 2 bases, with 20 bases sitting between them. Germline CDR1 SGHVS, CDR2 FNYEAQ. This CDR3 is built from 17 residues. The CDR3 region is CASSPVGAGRDTDTQYF. The CDR3 region has the DNA TGTGCCAGCAGCCCGGTCGGGGCGGGTAGAGACACAGATACGCAGTATTTT.

This clonotype has at least ten counts. The rearrangement links TRBV7-6 to TRBJ2-3; D is perhaps TRBD2 (6 bases). The CDR3 contains 12 residues. Trimming removed 8 bases from V and 4 bases from J, with 10 bases in between. Germline CDR1 SGHVS, CDR2 FNYEAQ. In DNA form, the CDR3 reads TGTGCCAGCCGCGGAGGGGCAGATACGCAGTATTTT. This gives the protein CASRGGADTQYF. Filled out from reference TRBV7-6 and TRBJ2-3, the complete variable domain reads GAGVSQSPRYKVTKRGQDVALRCDPISGHVSLYWYRQALGQGPEFLTYFNYEAQQDKSGLPNDRFSAERPEGSISTLTIQRTEQRDSAMYRCASRGGADTQYFGPGTRLTVL.

The V and J genes are TRBV9 and TRBJ2-5, with 8 nucleotides matching TRBD2. The junction had 6 bases not matched to a gene; V was cut back by 0 bases and J by 5 bases. The CDR3 totals 15 residues. Germline-derived CDR1 and CDR2 are SGDLS and YYNGEE. For the CDR3, the DNA is TGTGCCAGCAGCGTAGGCGGGGGGCTGGTGGAGACCCAGTACTTC. This sequence encodes CASSVGGGLVETQYF.

This rearrangement joins TRBV7-9 to TRBJ2-7, with 8 nucleotides matching TRBD1. Germline CDR1 is SEHNR and CDR2 is FQNEAQ (reference sequence). The V and J ends lost 5 bases and 5 bases, in that order; junction bases with no gene match: 5. This CDR3 is 13 amino acids long. CDR3 protein: CASSPRTGNEQYV. The CDR3 DNA follows: TGTGCCAGCAGCCCCCGGACAGGGAACGAGCAGTACGTC.

This clonotype was counted a few times. For the CDR3, the DNA is TGTGCCACCAGTGATTTTTCGGGGGGAGGGGATGAGCAGTTCTTC. Amino acid sequence: CATSDFSGGGDEQFF. V is TRBV24-1 and J is TRBJ2-1, with 7 nucleotides matching TRBD2. J lost 8 bases, V lost 1 base, and 7 bases had no gene match. Germline CDR1 is KGHDR and CDR2 is SFDVKD. The CDR3 is made up of 15 amino acids.

This clonotype has a handful of counts. CDR3 DNA: TGCGCCAGCAGCCAAGATACAGGGAACTATGGCTACACCTTC. Translation: CASSQDTGNYGYTF. The rearrangement joins TRBV4-3 to TRBJ1-2; possible D gene TRBD1, 6 bases. CDR3 length: 14 residues. CDR1 LGHNA and CDR2 YSLEER come from the germline V gene. V was clipped by 0 bases and J by 2 bases, with 7 bases between them.

The chain has TRBV5-1 and TRBJ1-2; D unclear. The CDR3 totals 16 residues. Trimming cost V 6 bases and J 5 bases, with 23 bases left between them. Germline loops: CDR1 SGHRS, CDR2 YFSETQ. The CDR3 nucleotides are TGCGCCAGCACCAACTTGAACTCAGCGGAACTTTATGGCTACACCTTC. This codes for CASTNLNSAELYGYTF.

This clonotype occurred many times. The chain links TRBV12-3 or TRBV12-4 to TRBJ2-5; no definite D call. The length of the CDR3 is 14 residues. Trimming left V 1 base short and J 2 bases short, with 8 bases between. The CDR3 DNA reads TGTGCCAGCAGTTTAGTTCCCAGACAAGAGACCCAGTACTTC. Its translation is CASSLVPRQETQYF.

A few counts support this clonotype. The rearrangement links TRBV27 to TRBJ1-5; possibly TRBD1 for D (5 bases). CDR1 is MNHEY, CDR2 SMNVEV, per germline (reference sequence). V was shortened by 8 bases and J by 2 bases, with 19 bases between the two germline ends. This CDR3 has 16 amino acids. The CDR3 DNA reads as TGTGCCAGCGCCACCTTGGGAGGGGTGGGCAATCAGCCCCAGCATTTT. It specifies CASATLGGVGNQPQHF.

This clonotype has more than one count but fewer than ten. The chain combines TRBV7-6 with TRBJ2-1; D is undetermined. From germline, CDR1 is SGHVS and CDR2 FNYEAQ. CDR3 size: 14 residues. The V end was cut by 5 bases, the J end by 5 bases, with 13 bases between. CDR3 nucleotides: TGTGCCAGCAGCGTGGGTCCGCTCGACAATGAGCAGTTCTTC. This sequence encodes CASSVGPLDNEQFF.

The V call is TRBV4-1, the J call TRBJ2-6; tentative D call: TRBD1 (5 bases). V gave up 1 base and J gave up 0 bases, with 13 bases separating them. Germline V gene data show CDR1 as MGHRA and CDR2 as YSYEKL. The CDR3 has 18 residues. Here the CDR3 DNA reads TGCGCCAGCAGCCAAGTCCCGACAGTGTACTCTGGGGCCAACGTCCTGACTTTC. Amino acid sequence: CASSQVPTVYSGANVLTF.